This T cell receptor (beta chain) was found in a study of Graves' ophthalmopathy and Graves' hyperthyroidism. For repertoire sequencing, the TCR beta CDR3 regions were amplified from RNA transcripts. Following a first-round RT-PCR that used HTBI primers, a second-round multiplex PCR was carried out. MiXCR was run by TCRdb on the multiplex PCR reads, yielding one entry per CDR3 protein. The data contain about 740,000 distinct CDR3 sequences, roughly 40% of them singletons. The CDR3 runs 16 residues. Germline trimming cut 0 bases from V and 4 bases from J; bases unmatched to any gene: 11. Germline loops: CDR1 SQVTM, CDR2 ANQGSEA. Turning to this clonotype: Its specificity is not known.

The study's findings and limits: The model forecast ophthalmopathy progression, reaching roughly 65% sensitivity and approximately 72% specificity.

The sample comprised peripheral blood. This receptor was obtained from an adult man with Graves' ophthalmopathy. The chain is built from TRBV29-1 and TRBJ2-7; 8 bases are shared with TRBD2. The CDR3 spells CSVEEGRASGSYEQYF. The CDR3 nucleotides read TGCAGCGTTGAAGAGGGACGGGCTAGCGGGTCTTACGAGCAGTACTTC.